The 23 T cell receptor beta chains presented below share a single source sample, sequenced in a study of T cell repertoires in cytomegalovirus infection. TCRdb re-called the reads through MiXCR, storing one row per CDR3 protein. The table has 250,000 to 300,000 distinct CDR3 sequences, around 25% seen once; the top ten hold about 15%. The sample taken for sequencing was PBMCs. Every receptor here comes from a human donor in good health (CMV status not recorded). Some clones in this sample may be carry-over from other donors' samples.

The gene calls are TRBV12-3 or TRBV12-4 and TRBJ1-2; 11 bases agree with TRBD1. After removal of 6 bases from V and 6 bases from J, the junction contained 6 bases not matched to a gene. CDR3 length: 14 amino acids. The CDR3 loop reads CASRLGQGAHGYTF. CDR3 nucleotides: TGTGCCAGCAGGCTCGGACAGGGGGCCCATGGCTACACCTTC.

This chain joins TRBV28 and TRBJ1-2; D unresolved. Germline CDR1 MDHEN, CDR2 SYDVKM. Trimming cost V 3 bases and J 4 bases, with 6 bases left between them. This CDR3 comprises 12 residues. The CDR3 reads CASSFYSYGYTF. The CDR3 DNA follows: TGTGCCAGCAGTTTCTACAGCTATGGCTACACCTTC.

This clonotype occurred a few times. V and J are TRBV9 and TRBJ1-1, with 9 nucleotides matching TRBD1. There are 17 residues in the CDR3. The junction had 9 bases not matched to a gene; V was cut back by 0 bases and J by 3 bases. CDR1 SGDLS and CDR2 YYNGEE come from the germline V gene. The CDR3 DNA reads TGTGCCAGCAGCGTAGGGCTACAGGGGGCAAGTGACACTGAAGCTTTCTTT. It yields the protein CASSVGLQGASDTEAFF.

The sample holds a few counts of this clonotype. The V call is TRBV5-4, the J call TRBJ2-7; possible D gene TRBD2, 5 bases. V lost 0 bases to trimming and J lost 9 bases, with 13 bases between them. CDR3 length equals 13 residues. From germline, CDR1 is SGHNT and CDR2 YYREEE (reference sequence). The CDR3 region is CASSLAPPEAQYF. CDR3 coding DNA: TGTGCCAGCAGCTTGGCCCCACCGGAGGCGCAGTACTTC.

This clonotype was counted between two and nine times. This rearrangement joins TRBV7-2 to TRBJ2-7, with 11 bases lining up with TRBD2. Germline V CDR1 and CDR2: SGHTA, FQGNSA. V gave up 1 base and J gave up 3 bases; unmatched junction bases: 11. This CDR3 has 18 residues. The CDR3 loop reads CASSLVPHTSGSHYEQYF. CDR3 nucleotide sequence: TGTGCCAGCAGCTTAGTACCCCATACTAGCGGGAGTCACTACGAGCAGTACTTC.

V usage is TRBV15 and J usage is TRBJ2-7; D is uncertain. Trimming stripped 0 bases from V and 3 bases from J, with 15 bases between. This CDR3 contains 16 residues. The germline gives CDR1 LNHNV, CDR2 YYDKDF (reference sequence). CDR3 protein: CATSRDPGLSGYEQYF. For the CDR3, the DNA is TGTGCCACCAGCAGAGATCCGGGCCTGTCGGGCTACGAGCAGTACTTC. Drawing the rest from reference TRBV15 and TRBJ2-7, the complete variable domain is DAMVIQNPRYQVTQFGKPVTLSCSQTLNHNVMYWYQQKSSQAPKLLFHYYDKDFNNEADTPDNFQSRRPNTSFCFLDIRSPGLGDTAMYLCATSRDPGLSGYEQYFGPGTRLTVT.

This chain joins TRBV10-1 and TRBJ2-1, with D unresolved. V was clipped by 3 bases and J by 3 bases, with 6 bases between them. Per germline, CDR1 WNHNN and CDR2 SYGVQD (reference sequence). There are 13 residues in the CDR3. CDR3 coding DNA: TGCGCCAGCAGTGATACCTACTACAATGAGCAGTTCTTC. It yields the protein CASSDTYYNEQFF.

This clonotype was seen repeatedly, ten times or more. The rearrangement uses TRBV7-8 and TRBJ2-1; D may correspond to TRBD1 or TRBD2 (5 bases each). The germline V gene encodes CDR1 SGHVS and CDR2 FQNEAQ. The CDR3 extends over 15 amino acids. V lost 2 bases to trimming and J lost 8 bases, with 16 bases between them. The CDR3 sequence: CASSLLGTSVDEQFF. The CDR3 nucleotides are TGTGCCAGCAGCTTATTGGGGACCTCTGTTGATGAGCAGTTCTTC.

In its sample, this clonotype was seen a few times. This sequence joins TRBV5-5 and TRBJ2-2; 7 nucleotides match TRBD1. After removal of 4 bases from V and 0 bases from J, the junction contained 6 bases not matched to a gene. Germline CDR1 reads SGHKS; CDR2 reads YYEKEE (reference sequence). CDR3 length: 16 residues. The CDR3 region is CASSPAQGANTGELFF. The CDR3 DNA reads as TGTGCCAGCAGCCCCGCCCAGGGGGCGAACACCGGGGAGCTGTTTTTT.

The J gene is TRBJ2-2, the V gene TRBV28; TRBD2 matches at 13 bases. Germline-derived CDR1 and CDR2 are MDHEN and SYDVKM. The CDR3 sequence is 17 residues long. V gave up 3 bases and J gave up 2 bases; unmatched junction bases: 3. Written as DNA, the CDR3 is TGTGCCAGCAGTTTCCGGGGACTAGCGGGAAACACCGGGGAGCTGTTTTTT. The encoded protein is CASSFRGLAGNTGELFF.

This clonotype has a single count. V is TRBV7-2 and J is TRBJ2-7, with 7 bases fitting TRBD2. CDR3 size: 12 residues. V was clipped by 8 bases and J by 3 bases; unmatched bases: 4. The germline gives CDR1 SGHTA, CDR2 FQGNSA. CDR3 in amino acids: CASRGGSYEQYF. The CDR3 DNA follows: TGTGCCAGCCGGGGCGGGAGCTACGAGCAGTACTTC.

V and J are TRBV5-6 and TRBJ2-1; 10 nucleotides line up with TRBD2. The CDR3 sequence is 17 residues long. V gave up 3 bases and J gave up 3 bases; unmatched junction bases: 9. Germline V gives CDR1 SGHDT, CDR2 YYEEEE. The DNA for the CDR3 is TGTGCCAGCAGCTCAGGGCGAGCGGGGGGGCTCTACAATGAGCAGTTCTTC. Translating gives CASSSGRAGGLYNEQFF.

This clonotype was detected ten times or more. The V and J genes are TRBV7-2 and TRBJ2-3; 7 bases match TRBD2. The CDR3 spans 18 residues. With V trimmed by 0 bases and J by 3 bases, 12 bases remained unmatched. Germline CDR1 SGHTA, CDR2 FQGNSA. CDR3 residues: CASSLALSGGSMTDTQYF. Written as DNA, the CDR3 is TGTGCCAGCAGCTTAGCCCTCAGTGGCGGGAGTATGACAGATACGCAGTATTTT. Looking up the rest from reference TRBV7-2 and TRBJ2-3 gives the full variable domain: GAGVSQSPSNKVTEKGKDVELRCDPISGHTALYWYRQSLGQGLEFLIYFQGNSAPDKSGLPSDRFSAERTGGSVSTLTIQRTQQEDSAVYLCASSLALSGGSMTDTQYFGPGTRLTVL.

The rearrangement links TRBV4-2 to TRBJ2-7, with D unclear. Germline-derived CDR1 and CDR2 are LGHNA and YNFKEQ. The CDR3 sequence is 13 residues long. With 8 bases removed from V and 2 bases from J, the gap between germline ends came to 13 bases. The CDR3: CASGWTVAYEQYF. The CDR3 DNA follows: TGTGCCAGCGGGTGGACGGTGGCCTACGAGCAGTACTTC.

In this sample, this clonotype turned up many times. The chain employs TRBV11-2 and TRBJ2-5; tentative D call: TRBD2 (6 bases). Trimming stripped 6 bases from V and 5 bases from J, with 13 bases between. CDR1 and CDR2 from the germline V gene are SGHAT and FQNNGV. CDR3 length: 13 amino acids. This CDR3 is CASRLALEETQYF. The CDR3 DNA sequence: TGTGCCAGCAGACTAGCCCTCGAGGAGACCCAGTACTTC.

Ten or more counts support this clonotype. The chain is built from TRBV7-2 and TRBJ2-6; D unresolved. The germline gives CDR1 SGHTA, CDR2 FQGNSA. V gave up 5 bases and J gave up 0 bases, with 14 bases separating them. The CDR3 loop spans 17 amino acids. CDR3 coding DNA: TGTGCCAGCAGCGCCCTTGGTGGGAACTCTGGGGCCAACGTCCTGACTTTC. Translating gives CASSALGGNSGANVLTF.

The chain couples TRBV29-1 to TRBJ2-1; 9 bases fit TRBD2. CDR3 length: 15 residues. V was pared by 0 bases and J by 9 bases, with 9 bases of the junction left unmatched. Germline assignment: CDR1 SQVTM and CDR2 ANQGSEA. This CDR3 is CSVEDPSGMFGEQFF. DNA for the CDR3: TGCAGCGTTGAAGATCCTAGCGGGATGTTTGGTGAGCAGTTCTTC.

This clonotype was detected ten times or more. The rearrangement joins TRBV7-9 to TRBJ1-3; D not resolved. From germline, CDR1 is SEHNR and CDR2 FQNEAQ (reference sequence). Trimming stripped 5 bases from V and 0 bases from J, with 14 bases between. The CDR3 runs to 16 residues. The CDR3, as DNA: TGTGCCAGCAGCCCGGACGGTGAGAGCTCTGGAAACACCATATATTTT. It is translated as CASSPDGESSGNTIYF. Using reference TRBV7-9 and TRBJ1-3 for the parts outside the CDR3, the full variable domain is DTGVSQNPRHKITKRGQNVTFRCDPISEHNRLYWYRQTLGQGPEFLTYFQNEAQLEKSRLLSDRFSAERPKGSFSTLEIQRTEQGDSAMYLCASSPDGESSGNTIYFGEGSWLTVV.

The J gene is TRBJ1-5, the V gene TRBV30; 8 bases match TRBD1. CDR3 length: 18 residues. V lost 2 bases and J lost 0; bases outside the gene matches: 12. The germline CDR1 and CDR2 sequences are GTSNPN and SVGIG (reference sequence). The CDR3 loop reads CAWSSGTGSHYSNQPQHF. The CDR3 DNA follows: TGTGCCTGGAGTTCCGGGACAGGATCTCATTATAGCAATCAGCCCCAGCATTTT.

This clonotype came up a few times. The rearrangement links TRBV6-2 or TRBV6-3 to TRBJ1-5, with D possibly TRBD1 on 6 matching bases. The germline V gene has CDR1 MNHEY and CDR2 SVGEGT. The CDR3 is 17 amino acids. The V and J ends lost 6 bases and 4 bases respectively, with 22 bases between them. The CDR3 bases are TGTGCCAGCAGGGCCTTCGGCTCGGGGGGGCGGAATCAGCCCCAGCATTTT. This encodes CASRAFGSGGRNQPQHF.

The sample holds many counts of this clonotype. The V gene is TRBV7-2, the J gene TRBJ1-4; D might be TRBD1 (6 bases). Deletions cut 0 bases from V and 5 bases from J, with 10 bases between. Germline V lookup: CDR1 SGHTA, CDR2 FQGNSA. The length of the CDR3 is 15 residues. As DNA, the CDR3 is TGTGCCAGCAGCTTAGCGGGGGCTTCAAATGAAAAACTGTTTTTT. Amino acids: CASSLAGASNEKLFF.

The chain uses TRBV24-1 and TRBJ2-1; tentative D call: TRBD2 (6 bases). The CDR3 covers 14 residues. The ends were cut back, 4 bases at V and 4 bases at J, with 10 bases in the middle. The V gene's germline CDR1 is KGHDR and CDR2 SFDVKD. CDR3 loop: CATSDPGGYNEQFF. The CDR3, as DNA: TGTGCCACCAGTGACCCCGGAGGGTACAATGAGCAGTTCTTC.

In regard to this clonotype: This may come from a read error, since a much larger clone is one base off. The chain couples TRBV5-5 to TRBJ2-2; D possibly corresponds to TRBD2 (6 bases). The CDR3 spans 13 residues. V lost 2 bases to trimming and J lost 6 bases, with 8 bases between them. Germline-derived CDR1 and CDR2 are SGHKS and YYEKEE (reference sequence). CDR3 loop: CASSLREAGELFF. The CDR3 DNA reads as TGTGCCAGCAGCTTAAGGGAGGCCGGGGAGCTGTTTTTT.